This TCR beta chain was recovered during a study of blood T cell repertoires in COVID-19. As for the study in general: In each case, the material was cDNA or gDNA derived from T cells, B-cell-depleted T cells, or PBMCs.

Methods used by the authors: Quantification of nucleated cells was approximated via reference gene primer amplification. The repertoire was sequenced with immunoSEQ multiplex PCR; TCRdb's copy has only in-frame clones and lacks some. That table supplies the V and J calls and clone size; D and trimming were determined from the DNA. The sample has 200,000 to 250,000 clones, 84% seen once. The TCR comes from a woman between 35 and 50 years old who had recovered from COVID-19. Source material: peripheral blood.

CDR3 amino acids: CASSQSPKTSGQGIGRYGYTF. CDR3 bases: TGTGCCAGCAGCCAAAGCCCCAAAACCTCGGGACAGGGTATAGGCCGCTATGGCTACACCTTC. The chain couples TRBV3-1 (or the pseudogene TRBV3-2) to TRBJ1-2; 9 nucleotides line up with TRBD1. Germline V gene lookup returns CDR1 LGHDT and CDR2 YNNKEL (reference sequence). The length of the CDR3 is 21 residues. The trim removed 2 bases at V and 4 bases at J, leaving 23 bases unmatched.